This T cell receptor (beta chain) was sequenced during a study of T cell responses to AZD1222 COVID-19 vaccine. On the study more broadly: Second-dose recipients at about 4 or about 12 weeks were treated as one pooled group. Broader study findings: A mostly white British donor set with more females was recruited, and clonal diversity was possibly underestimated.

The method was immunoSEQ multiplex PCR; TCRdb's version includes in-frame clones alone and lacks a portion of them. Of tens of thousands of clones in the sample, approximately 89% were seen once. The CDR3 totals 11 residues. The germline V and J ends were trimmed by 6 bases and 2 bases, with 8 bases remaining between them. CDR1 is DFQATT and CDR2 is SNEGSKA in the germline V gene (reference sequence). As for this clone: What it binds is unknown.

The chain employs TRBV20-1 and TRBJ2-7; D is ambiguous. The starting material was peripheral blood, obtained on day 0 of AZD1222 vaccination. This TCR was sampled from an adult in good health. The CDR3 coding sequence is TGCAGTGCGATCAATGCCTACGAGCAGTACTTC. It yields the protein CSAINAYEQYF.